These T cell receptor beta chains were read from a single sample in a study of cytomegalovirus exposure and HLA in healthy donors. This table comes from immunoSEQ multiplex PCR, and its TCRdb copy is limited to in-frame clones, with some not included. The sample includes roughly 110,000 clones, 75% of them seen just once. The sample comprised PBMCs. The receptors originated from a male donor in good health and CMV-seropositive. Each CDR3 is given with its conserved first and last residue. D genes are given only for firm matches. Clone size is given for some rows only: seen once, a few or many times, or a class if the clone is expanded.

d_call	j_call	v_call	clone_size	cdr3_nt	cdr3_aa
TRBD1	TRBJ2-7	TRBV25-1	.	TGTGCCAGCGGACAGGGGTCACTAAATTACGAGCAGTACTTC	CASGQGSLNYEQYF
.	TRBJ1-1	TRBV30	.	TGTGCCTGGAGTGTAGGGTTGGGGCAGAAGCAACGTGAAGCTTTCTTT	CAWSVGLGQKQREAFF
.	TRBJ2-7	TRBV19	.	TGTGCCAGTAGAGGAGGTGGAAACTACGAGCAGTACTTC	CASRGGGNYEQYF
TRBD1	TRBJ2-7	TRBV7-3	.	TGTGCCAGCAGTTCCGGGACAGGGTCCTACGAGCAGTACTTC	CASSSGTGSYEQYF
TRBD1	TRBJ1-5	TRBV6-5	.	TGTGCCAGCAGTCGACAGGGGAGTAGCAATCAGCCCCAGCATTTT	CASSRQGSSNQPQHF
.	TRBJ1-3	TRBV4-1	.	TGCGCCAGCAGCCAACGGGACACCATATATTTT	CASSQRDTIYF
TRBD2	TRBJ2-7	TRBV6-6	.	TGTGCCAGCAGTTCTAAGCGGGAGTCCTACGAGCAGTACTTC	CASSSKRESYEQYF
.	TRBJ2-5	TRBV30	.	TGTGCCTGGATGCACAGGCCCGAACTAGAGACCCAGTACTTC	CAWMHRPELETQYF
TRBD2	TRBJ2-7	TRBV5-4	once	TGTGCCAGCAGCGGAGATTTTATAGCGGGAGGAATTCGGCAGTACTTC	CASSGDFIAGGIRQYF
.	TRBJ1-4	TRBV27	.	TGTGCCAGCAGGTTAGGGAGGCGGGCTAATGAAAAACTGTTTTTT	CASRLGRRANEKLFF
.	TRBJ2-2	TRBV5-1	.	TGCGCCAGCAGCCTGGACTACCCCAGGGAGCTGTTTTTT	CASSLDYPRELFF
TRBD1	TRBJ2-1	TRBV19	.	TGTGCCAGTAGTACCCGACAGGGGGAGCAGTTCTTC	CASSTRQGEQFF
.	TRBJ2-3	TRBV30	.	TGTGCCTGGAGTGTATTGGGCAACAGGGCCCCCGGCAGCACAGATACGCAGTATTTT	CAWSVLGNRAPGSTDTQYF
.	TRBJ2-2	TRBV27	.	TGTGCCAGCAGTTTATCTCTCTGGCGGGTAACGAACACCGGGGAGCTGTTTTTT	CASSLSLWRVTNTGELFF
.	TRBJ1-5	TRBV6-1	once	TGTGCCACCGACACCGGAGGGCGCAATCAGCCCCAGCATTTT	CATDTGGRNQPQHF
.	TRBJ1-1	TRBV30	once	TGTGCCTGGAGCCCATTGAACACTGAAGCTTTCTTT	CAWSPLNTEAFF
.	TRBJ1-1	TRBV6-5	.	TGTGCCAGCAGGAGACAGTATACAGCTTTCTTT	CASRRQYTAFF
TRBD1	TRBJ2-5	TRBV19	.	TGTGCCAGTAGAAACGGACAGGGCCCCCAAGAGACCCAGTACTTC	CASRNGQGPQETQYF
TRBD1	TRBJ2-5	TRBV19	few	TGTGCCAGTAGTACCGTGGACAGGGGAGAGACCCAGTACTTC	CASSTVDRGETQYF
.	TRBJ1-2	TRBV29-1	.	TGCAGCGTTACCGCGGCCCTACAGGTAACTAACTATGGCTACACCTTC	CSVTAALQVTNYGYTF
.	TRBJ2-7	TRBV6-5	.	TGTGCCAGCAGTCACTCTGAGGGCTACGAGCAGTACTTC	CASSHSEGYEQYF
.	TRBJ2-7	TRBV28	.	TGTGCCAGCAGTTTATACAAATCCCCCTCCTACGAGCAGTACTTC	CASSLYKSPSYEQYF
.	TRBJ2-7	TRBV28	.	TGTGCCAGCAGTTTACCGTCTCGGGGATCCTACGAGCAGTACTTC	CASSLPSRGSYEQYF
.	TRBJ2-7	TRBV7-9	.	TGTGCCAGCAGCTTAGAGCAGGCCTGGGAGCAGTACTTC	CASSLEQAWEQYF
.	TRBJ1-2	TRBV5-4	.	TGTGCCAGCAGCTTGGATAGAGCTAACTATGGCTACACCTTC	CASSLDRANYGYTF
TRBD2	TRBJ2-3	TRBV7-6	.	TGTGCCAGCCTACCCCAACGGGGACTAGCGCACAATACGCAGTATTTT	CASLPQRGLAHNTQYF
.	TRBJ1-2	TRBV9	.	TGTGCCAGCAGCGTAGGTCTGGGTCGGAGTGAGGGCTACACCTTC	CASSVGLGRSEGYTF
TRBD1	TRBJ1-3	TRBV2	once	TGTGCCAGCACAAGGGGGCCTGGAAACACCATATATTTT	CASTRGPGNTIYF
TRBD1	TRBJ2-2	TRBV9	.	TGTGCCAGCGGAAAGGGACAGGGGTTAACCGGGGAGCTGTTTTTT	CASGKGQGLTGELFF
.	TRBJ1-4	TRBV27	once	TGTGCCAGCAGTTTGGACAGCGAAAAACTGTTTTTT	CASSLDSEKLFF
.	TRBJ2-3	TRBV29-1	few	TGCAGCGCCGCGGGATTTTCGGGTAGCACAGATACGCAGTATTTT	CSAAGFSGSTDTQYF
.	TRBJ2-1	TRBV7-2	few	TGTGCCAGCAGCTTAGCCAGGTTGGGCGACGAGCAGTTCTTC	CASSLARLGDEQFF
.	TRBJ2-3	TRBV5-6	.	TGTGCCAGCAGCCCGAGCACAGATACGCAGTATTTT	CASSPSTDTQYF
.	TRBJ1-2	TRBV29-1	.	TGCAGCGTTGATCCGGACAGATATGGCTACACCTTC	CSVDPDRYGYTF
TRBD1	TRBJ2-7	TRBV6-1	.	TGTGCCAGCAGTCCCGGGACAGGGCTGCGCTACGAGCAGTACTTC	CASSPGTGLRYEQYF
TRBD1	TRBJ1-3	TRBV7-6	.	TGTGCCAGCAGCTTAGTGATGGAGGGGGCACACGGAAACACCATATATTTT	CASSLVMEGAHGNTIYF
.	TRBJ2-3	TRBV11-2	.	TGTGCCAGCAGCTTGGCCTCAGATACGCAGTATTTT	CASSLASDTQYF
TRBD2	TRBJ2-7	TRBV28	.	TGTGCCAGCAGACGGACTAGCGGGAGCCTCAGCTCCTACGAGCAGTACTTC	CASRRTSGSLSSYEQYF
.	TRBJ1-4	TRBV4-2	few	TGTGCCAGCAGCCAAGACCCCGGGTCTCCCAATAATGAAAAACTGTTTTTT	CASSQDPGSPNNEKLFF
.	TRBJ1-5	TRBV27	.	TGTGCCAGCAGTTTACGGGGGAATCAGCCCCAGCATTTT	CASSLRGNQPQHF
TRBD1	TRBJ2-2	TRBV4-2	.	TGTGCCAGCAGCCATCTGGGACAGGTCCCCGGGGGGGAGCTGTTTTTT	CASSHLGQVPGGELFF
TRBD1	TRBJ1-2	TRBV6-1	.	TGTGCCAGCAGTGGAGTCTGGGACAGAGCTTATGGCTACACCTTC	CASSGVWDRAYGYTF
.	TRBJ1-2	TRBV7-2	.	TGTGCCAGCAGCCCGGGGGAAATCTTTGTCTACACCTTC	CASSPGEIFVYTF
TRBD1	TRBJ2-5	TRBV29-1	few	TGCAGCGTTTGCCGGGACAGCCTTCCTCGAGAGACCCAGTACTTC	CSVCRDSLPRETQYF
.	TRBJ1-1	TRBV4-1	.	TGCGCCAGCAGCCAAGATGAGCAGAGGATAGGGGGAGCTTTCTTT	CASSQDEQRIGGAFF